There are many counts of the clone carrying this TCR beta chain. These data originate in a study of blood T cell repertoires in COVID-19. Study at large: COVID-19 samples, acute and convalescent, were from the United States, Italy and Spain. PBMCs, B-cell-depleted T cells, or T cells were the source of the cDNA or gDNA that made up the material.

In the authors' workflow: For nucleated cells, counts were estimated from reference gene primer amplification. Assay used: immunoSEQ multiplex PCR; TCRdb lists only in-frame clones, some missing. V, J and clone size are those of that table, while D and trimming were read from the DNA. The data show more than 80,000 clones, 72% seen once. CDR1 MNHNY and CDR2 SVGAGI come from the germline V gene (reference sequence). V shed 6 bases and J 1 base; nucleotides not matched to a gene: 9. There are 16 residues in the CDR3. The receptor comes from a woman aged 60-75 years in a cohort sampled during active or convalescent COVID-19. The J gene is TRBJ2-3, the V gene TRBV6-6; TRBD1 matches 8 bases. Sequencing input: peripheral blood. CDR3 sequence reads: CASSSPTGDGTDTQYF. CDR3 in DNA: TGTGCCAGCAGCTCTCCGACAGGGGATGGCACAGATACGCAGTATTTT.